The entry below describes one T cell receptor beta chain. No antigen is known for it. These data originate in a study of chemoradiotherapy in HPV16-positive cancers. Study-level background: Candidate HPV-specific clones and shared TCR motifs came from a couple of HPV16-positive patients.

Profiling relied on immunoSEQ multiplex PCR, and the TCRdb table lists in-frame clones only, not all of them. The sample gives about 11,000 clones, 65% to 85% of which show up once; under 7.5% is in the top ten. Germline V lookup: CDR1 SGHDT, CDR2 YYEEEE. The CDR3 extends over 14 amino acids. The V end lost 4 bases, the J end lost 0 bases, and 8 bases lay between the germline ends. Study-wide results and caveats: Functional assays defining HPV-specific T cells used only a couple of HPV16-positive patients. Non-HPV-specific T cells did not expand in tumors during treatment, whereas candidate HPV-specific clones and E7-related motifs did.

Over chemoradiotherapy, repertoires were sampled more than once. The specimen was collected from a patient who underwent chemoradiotherapy. The sequence was collected from a human donor with HPV-associated anogenital cancer. V gene TRBV5-6 combines with J gene TRBJ2-1; no firm D call. CDR3 in amino acids: CASSRGDSYNEQFF. CDR3 in DNA: TGTGCCAGCAGCCGCGGAGACTCCTACAATGAGCAGTTCTTC.